Listed here are 16 T cell receptor beta chains from one sample, sequenced in a study of T cell changes during pregnancy in multiple sclerosis. Method: immunoSEQ multiplex PCR; TCRdb's copy keeps in-frame clones and lacks some. This sample carries under 90,000 clones, approximately 95% of them seen once, and the ten largest clones take 0.95% to 1%. The input for sequencing was peripheral blood, taken in the second trimester of pregnancy. These receptors were obtained from a female donor in good health, enrolled as a control in a pregnancy study.

This chain connects TRBV28 to TRBJ2-7; the match to TRBD1 covers 8 bases. From germline, CDR1 is MDHEN and CDR2 SYDVKM. The CDR3 runs to 14 residues. J lost 2 bases, V lost 3 bases, and 3 bases had no gene match. The CDR3 protein is CASSLTGEPYEQYF. In DNA form, the CDR3 reads TGTGCCAGCAGTTTGACAGGGGAACCCTACGAGCAGTACTTC.

The rearrangement links TRBV5-1 to TRBJ2-3, with 11 bases that match TRBD2. The V gene end was trimmed by 4 bases and the J gene end by 2 bases; junction bases not matched to a gene: 12. This CDR3 contains 18 residues. CDR1 and CDR2 (germline): SGHRS, YFSETQ. As DNA, the CDR3 is TGCGCCAGCAGCCGGGGGACTAGCGGCGCATTCTTCACAGATACGCAGTATTTT. It specifies CASSRGTSGAFFTDTQYF. Full variable domain (missing parts from reference TRBV5-1 and TRBJ2-3): KAGVTQTPRYLIKTRGQQVTLSCSPISGHRSVSWYQQTPGQGLQFLFEYFSETQRNKGNFPGRFSGRQFSNSRSEMNVSTLELGDSALYLCASSRGTSGAFFTDTQYFGPGTRLTVL.

CDR3 region: CASSPGERTEAFF. CDR3 in DNA: TGTGCCAGCAGCCCAGGGGAGAGGACTGAAGCTTTCTTT. The chain employs TRBV7-8 and TRBJ1-1; the D gene is possibly TRBD1 (6 bases). The CDR3 has 13 residues. Between the trimmed V and J ends, which lost 5 bases and 5 bases, there was a span of 12 bases. Germline-derived CDR1 and CDR2 are SGHVS and FQNEAQ.

The V call is TRBV7-9, the J call TRBJ1-5; 7 positions agree with TRBD1. V was clipped by 5 bases and J by 1 base; unmatched bases: 5. Looked up from germline, CDR1 is SEHNR and CDR2 is FQNEAQ (reference sequence). This CDR3 region has 15 residues. CDR3 sequence reads: CASSTGQKSNQPQHF. In DNA form, the CDR3 reads TGTGCCAGCAGCACGGGACAGAAAAGCAATCAGCCCCAGCATTTT.

The chain recombines TRBV28 with TRBJ1-1; TRBD1 might be the D (5 bases). Germline V lookup: CDR1 MDHEN, CDR2 SYDVKM. The V end lost 5 bases, the J end lost 5 bases, and 15 bases lay between the germline ends. The CDR3 runs to 14 residues. CDR3 loop: CASSQTGGATEAFF. DNA of the CDR3: TGTGCCAGCAGTCAGACGGGGGGAGCGACTGAAGCTTTCTTT. The whole variable domain, filled in from reference TRBV28 and TRBJ1-1, reads DVKVTQSSRYLVKRTGEKVFLECVQDMDHENMFWYRQDPGLGLRLIYFSYDVKMKEKGDIPEGYSVSREKKERFSLILESASTNQTSMYLCASSQTGGATEAFFGQGTRLTVV.

The chain recombines TRBV29-1 with TRBJ2-6; D unclear. The CDR3 runs to 12 residues. V was pared by 7 bases and J by 4 bases, with 8 bases between. In germline, CDR1 is SQVTM, CDR2 ANQGSEA. The CDR3 loop reads CSARTGANVLTF. The CDR3 DNA sequence: TGCAGCGCTAGAACCGGGGCCAACGTCCTGACTTTC.

The V call is TRBV28, the J call TRBJ1-2; 10 positions match TRBD1. Germline assignment: CDR1 MDHEN and CDR2 SYDVKM. Trimming removed 2 bases from V and 8 bases from J; junction bases left unmatched: 5. The CDR3 loop spans 14 amino acids. In DNA, the CDR3 is TGTGCCAGCAGTTTACGGGTGACAGGGGGCGGCTACACCTTC. It codes for CASSLRVTGGGYTF.

V usage is TRBV12-5 and J usage is TRBJ2-6, with 9 bases aligning to TRBD1. This CDR3 has 23 residues. Germline V gene data show CDR1 as LGHNT and CDR2 as FRNRAP. The V segment lost 2 bases and the J segment 1 base; nucleotides outside the gene matches: 21. Here the CDR3 DNA reads TGTGCTAGTGGTTTGTTTCCCCCTACAACAAGGGACAGGGAATTTTCTGGGGCCAACGTCCTGACTTTC. Translated: CASGLFPPTTRDREFSGANVLTF.

V gene TRBV7-9 combines with J gene TRBJ2-7; TRBD2 matches 14 bases. V lost 5 bases to trimming and J lost 7 bases; unmatched junction nucleotides: 7. Germline-derived CDR1 and CDR2 are SEHNR and FQNEAQ (reference sequence). This CDR3 is built from 15 residues. CDR3 bases: TGTGCCAGCAGCGAGGTGGGACTAGCGGGAGTTGAGCAGTACTTC. It is translated as CASSEVGLAGVEQYF. The whole variable domain, filled in from reference TRBV7-9 and TRBJ2-7, reads DTGVSQNPRHKITKRGQNVTFRCDPISEHNRLYWYRQTLGQGPEFLTYFQNEAQLEKSRLLSDRFSAERPKGSFSTLEIQRTEQGDSAMYLCASSEVGLAGVEQYFGPGTRLTVT.

V and J are TRBV2 and TRBJ2-7; a weak D match, TRBD1 (5 bases). The V gene's germline CDR1 is SNHLY and CDR2 FYNNEI. CDR3 length: 13 residues. The V gene lost 5 bases and the J gene lost 0 bases, with 8 bases spanning the gap. This CDR3 reads CASSPGFSYEQYF. DNA for the CDR3: TGTGCCAGCAGTCCAGGGTTCTCCTACGAGCAGTACTTC.

The CDR3 DNA is TGTGCCAGCAGCTTTAACTCAGGGGGTCGCTACACCTTC. This gives the protein CASSFNSGGRYTF. The chain is built from TRBV7-2 and TRBJ1-2; the match to TRBD1 covers 7 bases. J gave up 9 bases and V 3 bases, and 7 bases lay outside the gene matches. Germline assignment: CDR1 SGHTA and CDR2 FQGNSA. This CDR3 contains 13 residues.

The V call is TRBV28, the J call TRBJ1-1; D perhaps matches TRBD1 (6 bases). The CDR3 totals 15 residues. Germline values: CDR1 MDHEN, CDR2 SYDVKM. Trimming shortened V by 5 bases and J by 2 bases, and 15 bases separated the two germline ends. The CDR3 region is CASSPRKTGNTEAFF. CDR3 nucleotides: TGTGCCAGCAGTCCGAGGAAGACAGGAAACACTGAAGCTTTCTTT. The whole variable domain, remainder taken from reference TRBV28 and TRBJ1-1, is DVKVTQSSRYLVKRTGEKVFLECVQDMDHENMFWYRQDPGLGLRLIYFSYDVKMKEKGDIPEGYSVSREKKERFSLILESASTNQTSMYLCASSPRKTGNTEAFFGQGTRLTVV.

This rearrangement joins TRBV2 to TRBJ2-5; 10 bases fit TRBD2. The germline CDR1 and CDR2 sequences are SNHLY and FYNNEI. Germline trimming cut 6 bases from V and 4 bases from J; bases unmatched to any gene: 5. This CDR3 comprises 14 residues. The CDR3 reads CASSRGLAIETQYF. As DNA, the CDR3 is TGTGCCAGCAGCCGGGGACTAGCGATAGAGACCCAGTACTTC.

The V and J genes are TRBV27 and TRBJ2-2; the D gene is possibly TRBD2 (7 bases). CDR1 MNHEY and CDR2 SMNVEV come from the germline V gene (reference sequence). V lost 8 bases and J 5 bases, leaving 15 bases between the germline ends. The CDR3 length is 14 residues. CDR3 in DNA: TGTGCCAGCGGGGGGGGCAGGGGAACCGGGGAGCTGTTTTTT. Translating it yields CASGGGRGTGELFF.

The chain employs TRBV18 and TRBJ2-7; D is ambiguous. The ends were cut back, 1 base at V and 4 bases at J, with 8 bases in the middle. The CDR3 runs to 13 residues. Germline CDR1 and CDR2: KGHSH and LQKENI. The CDR3 is CASSPQAAYEQYF. The CDR3 nucleotides are TGTGCCAGCTCACCACAAGCCGCGTACGAGCAGTACTTC.

For the CDR3, the DNA is TGTGCCACCAGCAGAGAACTAGCGGGAGTCAATGAGCAGTTCTTC. This sequence encodes CATSRELAGVNEQFF. The V call is TRBV15, the J call TRBJ2-1, with 11 positions matching TRBD2. Trimming at V came to 0 bases and at J to 6 bases, leaving 1 base not matched to a gene. The CDR3 totals 15 residues. Germline lookup yields CDR1 LNHNV and CDR2 YYDKDF (reference sequence).